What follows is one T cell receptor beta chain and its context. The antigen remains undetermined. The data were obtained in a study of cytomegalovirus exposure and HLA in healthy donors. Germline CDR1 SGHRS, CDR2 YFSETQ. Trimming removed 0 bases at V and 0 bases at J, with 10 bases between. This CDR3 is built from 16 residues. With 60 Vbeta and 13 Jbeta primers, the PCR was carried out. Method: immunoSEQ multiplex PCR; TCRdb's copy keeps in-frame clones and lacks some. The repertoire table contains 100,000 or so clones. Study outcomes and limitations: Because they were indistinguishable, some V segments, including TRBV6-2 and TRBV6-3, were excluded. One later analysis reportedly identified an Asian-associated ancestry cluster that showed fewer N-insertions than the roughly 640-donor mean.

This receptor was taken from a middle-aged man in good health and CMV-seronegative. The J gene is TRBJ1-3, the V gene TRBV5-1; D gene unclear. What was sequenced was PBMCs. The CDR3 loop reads CASSLGPPSSGNTIYF. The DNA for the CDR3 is TGCGCCAGCAGCTTGGGCCCACCTAGCTCTGGAAACACCATATATTTT.